The T cell receptor (beta chain) under discussion was sequenced for a study of cytomegalovirus exposure and HLA in healthy donors. Study-level findings and limits: With high specificity and sensitivity, the classifier reportedly diagnosed cytomegalovirus status. Later on, an analysis found that several of the most significant clusters appeared to be linked to common viral pathogens, which included parvovirus B19.

Notes on this clone: Its antigen is unidentified.

The PCR had 60 Vbeta and 13 Jbeta primers. Clones were read by immunoSEQ multiplex PCR, and TCRdb kept only the in-frame ones, dropping some. The sample lists around 130,000 clones; roughly 80% were seen once. Germline V CDR1 and CDR2: MNHEY, SVGAGI. This CDR3 is built from 16 residues. V shed 0 bases and J 7 bases; nucleotides not matched to a gene: 8. Healthy individuals who donated bone marrow served as the donors. The genes are TRBV6-5 and TRBJ2-1; the match to TRBD2 covers 8 bases. The receptor was isolated from a woman between 35 and 50 years old in good health and CMV-seronegative. Sequencing was carried out using PBMCs. The CDR3 coding sequence is TGTGCCAGCAGTTACTCGGTGTCGGGAGGGCCAAATGAGCAGTTCTTC. As protein: CASSYSVSGGPNEQFF.